The clone carrying this T cell receptor beta chain was seen repeatedly, ten times or more. The antigen remains unidentified. The sample comes from a study of regulatory T cells in long-lasting Graves disease. Study-wide background: Freshly diagnosed Graves' patients had used antithyroid drugs for under 3 months. Study findings and constraints: New patients shared more than 750 public clonotypes, fewer than the approximately 2,500 shared by persistent patients.

Specified time point: newly diagnosed GD, antithyroid drugs for less than 3 months. The authors made the TCR library using RNA they extracted from PBMCs. The germline gives CDR1 SNHLY, CDR2 FYNNEI. Trimming shortened V by 8 bases and J by 1 base, and 14 bases separated the two germline ends. The CDR3 has 14 residues. Arm-PCR of CDR3 regions and iRepertoire HTBI primers were used to build TCR beta libraries. TCRdb analysed the multiplex PCR reads with MiXCR anew, one entry per CDR3 protein. The repertoire has around 460,000 distinct CDR3 sequences, 14% of them found once; the top ten carry approximately 17%. In addition, the sample was reused for a study of T cells in Graves' hyperthyroidism and ophthalmopathy.

This TCR came from a woman between 45 and 65 years old with Graves disease. The source material was peripheral blood mononuclear cells (PBMCs), sampled at new diagnosis, from a patient treated with antithyroid drugs. The chain carries TRBV2 and TRBJ1-1; possibly TRBD1 for D (5 bases). Written as DNA, the CDR3 is TGTGCCAGCCGGCAGGGCCTCTCGAACACTGAAGCTTTCTTT. Amino acids: CASRQGLSNTEAFF.